The 29 T cell receptor beta chains below were found in one sample sequenced in a study of blood T cell repertoires in COVID-19. The data were produced by immunoSEQ multiplex PCR, yet TCRdb's version contains in-frame clones alone and is incomplete. The data contain a few hundred thousand clones, 70% to 90% of them singletons. Source material: PBMCs or T cells enriched from blood (not recorded which). Source of these receptors: a man aged 25 to 40 who had recovered from COVID-19.

This clone was seen more than once but under ten times. The genes are TRBV6-5 and TRBJ1-5; weak D call: TRBD1 (6 bases). Germline V gene sequence: CDR1 MNHEY, CDR2 SVGAGI. The germline V and J ends were trimmed by 0 bases and 9 bases, with 12 bases remaining between them. The CDR3 totals 14 residues. The CDR3 protein is CASSYSGGGLPQHF. The CDR3 nucleotides read TGTGCCAGCAGTTACTCCGGGGGGGGCTTGCCCCAGCATTTT.

The gene calls are TRBV7-2 and TRBJ2-7, with a weak D call TRBD2 (6 bases). Germline CDR1 is SGHTA and CDR2 is FQGNSA. This CDR3 is built from 14 residues. The germline V and J ends were trimmed by 2 bases and 5 bases, with 13 bases remaining between them. CDR3 loop: CASSLTGTSHEQYF. DNA for the CDR3: TGTGCCAGCAGCTTAACCGGGACTTCTCACGAGCAGTACTTC.

This chain joins TRBV7-3 and TRBJ2-1; the D gene is possibly TRBD1 (6 bases). The germline V gene encodes CDR1 SGHTA and CDR2 FQGTGA. This CDR3 contains 13 residues. Trimming cost V 5 bases and J 9 bases, with 14 bases left between them. CDR3 nucleotides: TGTGCCAGCAGCAGACCAGGGGTGACTGAGCAGTTCTTC. Protein: CASSRPGVTEQFF.

The chain carries TRBV24-1 and TRBJ2-3; TRBD1 agrees at 8 bases. The CDR3 has 15 residues. Germline loops: CDR1 KGHDR, CDR2 SFDVKD. The V and J ends lost 3 bases and 5 bases, in that order; junction bases with no gene match: 6. The CDR3 sequence: CATSDLGQGLDTQYF. CDR3 DNA sequence: TGTGCCACCAGTGATCTTGGACAGGGTCTAGATACGCAGTATTTT.

The chain carries TRBV5-1 and TRBJ2-7; D might be TRBD2 (5 bases). V was shortened by 3 bases and J by 5 bases, with 15 bases between the two germline ends. Germline V gene lookup returns CDR1 SGHRS and CDR2 YFSETQ. This CDR3 is 14 amino acids long. CDR3 bases: TGCGCCAGCAGCTCGGACTCCCCACTCGACGAGCAGTACTTC. It codes for CASSSDSPLDEQYF.

The rearrangement joins TRBV11-2 to TRBJ1-2; 10 nucleotides match TRBD1. Germline CDR1 and CDR2: SGHAT and FQNNGV. Losses at the gene ends were 6 bases for V and 11 bases for J; bases not matched to a gene: 3. This CDR3 spans 11 amino acids. The CDR3 DNA reads as TGTGCCAGCAGGCGGACAGGGGGATACACCTTC. Protein sequence: CASRRTGGYTF.

V usage is TRBV9 and J usage is TRBJ2-3; 10 bases fit TRBD2. Germline CDR1 reads SGDLS; CDR2 reads YYNGEE. This CDR3 contains 16 residues. V trimming: 1 base; J trimming: 5 bases; junction bases outside the gene matches: 7. Written as DNA, the CDR3 is TGTGCCAGCAGCGTAAGGCCTAGCGGGGGAAAAGATACGCAGTATTTT. It yields the protein CASSVRPSGGKDTQYF.

The chain has TRBV9 and TRBJ1-3; the match to TRBD1 covers 8 bases. Germline V gene data show CDR1 as SGDLS and CDR2 as YYNGEE. The CDR3 runs 17 residues. Trimming removed 3 bases from V and 3 bases from J; junction bases left unmatched: 11. CDR3 nucleotide sequence: TGTGCCAGCAGCGCAGAATGGGGACAGGTTGGTGGAAACACCATATATTTT. It yields the protein CASSAEWGQVGGNTIYF. Using reference TRBV9 and TRBJ1-3 for the parts outside the CDR3, the full variable domain is DSGVTQTPKHLITATGQRVTLRCSPRSGDLSVYWYQQSLDQGLQFLIQYYNGEERAKGNILERFSAQQFPDLHSELNLSSLELGDSALYFCASSAEWGQVGGNTIYFGEGSWLTVV.

The V call is TRBV19, the J call TRBJ1-6; D uncertain. This CDR3 is 14 amino acids long. V was pared by 4 bases and J by 7 bases, with 11 bases between. The germline V gene has CDR1 LNHDA and CDR2 SQIVND (reference sequence). The CDR3 nucleotides are TGTGCCAGTAGTAGTATGGGCATAAATTCACCCCTCCACTTT. It yields the protein CASSSMGINSPLHF.

Concerning this clone: In the same sample, other DNA sequences code for this CDR3. The rearrangement uses TRBV28 and TRBJ2-1; TRBD2 aligns across 12 bases. The CDR3 totals 19 residues. From germline, CDR1 is MDHEN and CDR2 SYDVKM. V lost 9 bases, J lost 5 bases, and 20 bases stayed unmatched. CDR3 sequence (DNA): TGTGCCAGGACGAATAGGACTAGCGGGGACCATCGAGGAAACAATGAGCAGTTCTTC. Translating it yields CARTNRTSGDHRGNNEQFF.

The rearrangement joins TRBV6-5 to TRBJ1-6; D gene ambiguous. Trimming removed 9 bases from V and 9 bases from J, with 18 bases in between. This CDR3 is 14 amino acids long. Looked up from germline, CDR1 is MNHEY and CDR2 is SVGAGI. For the CDR3, the DNA is TGTGCCAGTAGGGAGGCACTGGGAATTTCACCCCTCCACTTT. As protein: CASREALGISPLHF.

The rearrangement joins TRBV20-1 to TRBJ1-2, with D maybe TRBD1 (6 bases). The germline V and J ends were trimmed by 3 bases and 4 bases, with 6 bases remaining between them. CDR3 length: 11 residues. Germline loops: CDR1 DFQATT, CDR2 SNEGSKA (reference sequence). The CDR3 region has the DNA TGCAGTGCTAGGGACAGCTATGGCTACACCTTC. Translating it yields CSARDSYGYTF.

This chain connects TRBV4-1 to TRBJ2-7, with TRBD1 as a possible D gene (5 bases). Trimming shortened V by 8 bases and J by 5 bases, and 16 bases separated the two germline ends. The CDR3 length is 13 residues. Germline lookup yields CDR1 MGHRA and CDR2 YSYEKL. The CDR3 loop is CASAKGFSDEQYF. DNA of the CDR3: TGCGCCAGCGCGAAGGGGTTTTCGGACGAGCAGTACTTC.

This clone was detected only once. The V call is TRBV6-5, the J call TRBJ1-2, with D uncertain. V was trimmed by 6 bases and J by 4 bases, leaving 12 bases between them. The CDR3 has 13 residues. Germline V gives CDR1 MNHEY, CDR2 SVGAGI. CDR3 DNA: TGTGCCAGCAGAGTTGAATGGGCCTATGGCTACACCTTC. This sequence encodes CASRVEWAYGYTF.

This chain links TRBV7-9 with TRBJ1-4; TRBD1 aligns across 9 bases. Germline CDR1 and CDR2: SEHNR and FQNEAQ (reference sequence). With 5 bases clipped from V and 5 bases from J, the junction kept 6 bases outside the gene matches. CDR3 size: 15 residues. CDR3 bases: TGTGCCAGCAGCGTCCAACAGGGGGCAAATGAAAAACTGTTTTTT. This gives the protein CASSVQQGANEKLFF. Full variable domain (outside the CDR3, taken from reference TRBV7-9 and TRBJ1-4): DTGVSQNPRHKITKRGQNVTFRCDPISEHNRLYWYRQTLGQGPEFLTYFQNEAQLEKSRLLSDRFSAERPKGSFSTLEIQRTEQGDSAMYLCASSVQQGANEKLFFGSGTQLSVL.

This CDR3 is CASSLAGSDTQYF. The DNA for the CDR3 is TGTGCCAGCAGCTTAGCGGGGTCAGATACGCAGTATTTT. The gene calls are TRBV11-3 and TRBJ2-3; the D gene is possibly TRBD2 (5 bases). Germline V CDR1 and CDR2: SGHNT, YENEEA. The CDR3 runs 13 residues. The V end lost 1 base, the J end lost 4 bases, and 6 bases lay between the germline ends.

The rearrangement links TRBV5-5 to TRBJ1-2, with D unresolved. Between the trimmed V and J ends, which lost 6 bases and 6 bases, there was a span of 15 bases. Germline values: CDR1 SGHKS, CDR2 YYEKEE (reference sequence). The CDR3 contains 13 residues. The CDR3 here is CASNEPPSDGYTF. The CDR3 nucleotides read TGTGCCAGCAACGAACCGCCCAGTGATGGCTACACCTTC.

This rearrangement joins TRBV30 to TRBJ1-5, with a tentative D call TRBD1 (6 bases). V dropped 4 bases and J dropped 11 bases, with 18 bases sitting between them. CDR3 length: 13 residues. Germline V gene lookup returns CDR1 GTSNPN and CDR2 SVGIG (reference sequence). CDR3 sequence: CAWKHRDSETQHF. The CDR3 DNA follows: TGTGCCTGGAAGCACAGGGATTCGGAGACCCAGCATTTT.

This sequence joins TRBV2 and TRBJ1-6; no clear D gene. This CDR3 comprises 15 residues. Trimming removed 1 base at V and 9 bases at J, with 13 bases between. Per the germline V gene, CDR1 is SNHLY and CDR2 is FYNNEI. As DNA, the CDR3 is TGTGCCAGCAGTGAAGAGGCGGTCGGGGTTTCACCCCTCCACTTT. Its protein product is CASSEEAVGVSPLHF.

The V and J genes are TRBV19 and TRBJ2-6, with D perhaps matching TRBD2 (6 bases). The CDR3 consists of 14 residues. With 11 bases removed from V and 2 bases from J, the gap between germline ends came to 13 bases. Looked up from germline, CDR1 is LNHDA and CDR2 is SQIVND (reference sequence). CDR3 DNA sequence: TGTGCCTCGCACGGCGGGGCTGGGGCCAACGTCCTGACTTTC. Translated: CASHGGAGANVLTF.

The chain couples TRBV6-5 to TRBJ1-3; D is ambiguous. Per germline, CDR1 MNHEY and CDR2 SVGAGI. The V end was cut by 0 bases, the J end by 0 bases, with 6 bases between. This CDR3 has 15 amino acids. The CDR3: CASSYSPGSGNTIYF. CDR3 nucleotide sequence: TGTGCCAGCAGTTACTCACCAGGCTCTGGAAACACCATATATTTT.

This chain uses TRBV7-9 with TRBJ1-3, with no clear D. CDR3 length equals 14 residues. V lost 6 bases to trimming and J lost 0 bases, with 9 bases between them. The germline CDR1 and CDR2 sequences are SEHNR and FQNEAQ (reference sequence). The CDR3 DNA reads as TGTGCCAGCAGGCCGGTTAGCTCTGGAAACACCATATATTTT. Its translation is CASRPVSSGNTIYF.

The V call is TRBV19, the J call TRBJ1-2, with TRBD1 identical over 7 bases. The CDR3 totals 16 residues. The germline gives CDR1 LNHDA, CDR2 SQIVND (reference sequence). After removal of 3 bases from V and 7 bases from J, the junction contained 14 bases not matched to a gene. The CDR3 sequence: CASSILGGESGAGYTF. The CDR3 DNA reads as TGTGCCAGTAGTATCCTAGGGGGCGAGAGTGGAGCTGGCTACACCTTC.

This clone has a handful of counts. The genes are TRBV10-3 and TRBJ2-5; TRBD2 might be the D (5 bases). The CDR3 has 13 amino acids. The V gene's germline CDR1 is ENHRY and CDR2 SYGVKD. Trimming left V 4 bases short and J 5 bases short, with 11 bases between. The CDR3 spells CAISASMRETQYF. The CDR3 DNA reads as TGTGCCATCAGTGCTAGCATGAGGGAGACCCAGTACTTC.

The chain uses TRBV5-8 and TRBJ1-2, with no clear D. CDR1 is SGHTS, CDR2 YDEGEE, per germline. The CDR3 covers 14 residues. Trimming cost V 7 bases and J 2 bases, with 15 bases left between them. In DNA, the CDR3 is TGTGCCAGCTCCACCCGGCGGCGGAACTATGGCTACACCTTC. Protein sequence: CASSTRRRNYGYTF.

The chain combines TRBV2 with TRBJ2-7, with 10 bases fitting TRBD2. Losses at the gene ends were 10 bases for V and 6 bases for J; bases not matched to a gene: 9. This CDR3 spans 13 amino acids. The germline CDR1 and CDR2 sequences are SNHLY and FYNNEI. In nucleotides, the CDR3 is TGTGCCACGGCAGGGACTAGCGTCAGCGAGCAGTACTTC. Translating it yields CATAGTSVSEQYF.

This chain connects TRBV6-5 to TRBJ2-1; 8 bases map to TRBD1. The ends lost 5 bases at V and 4 bases at J; junction bases unmatched: 7. The CDR3 totals 15 residues. The germline V gene has CDR1 MNHEY and CDR2 SVGAGI. The CDR3 DNA sequence: TGTGCCAGCAGTCCCCTGGACAGGGCTTACAATGAGCAGTTCTTC. It encodes CASSPLDRAYNEQFF.

The rearrangement uses TRBV11-2 and TRBJ2-3; 10 bases are a match to TRBD2. The J segment lost 7 bases and the V segment lost 3 bases, leaving 7 bases of the junction unmatched. Looked up from germline, CDR1 is SGHAT and CDR2 is FQNNGV. This CDR3 has 15 amino acids. This CDR3 is CASSFPSGGVYTQYF. The CDR3, as DNA: TGTGCCAGCAGCTTTCCCAGCGGGGGGGTATATACGCAGTATTTT. Based on the CDR3 plus reference TRBV11-2 and TRBJ2-3, the full variable domain is EAGVAQSPRYKIIEKRQSVAFWCNPISGHATLYWYQQILGQGPKLLIQFQNNGVVDDSQLPKDRFSAERLKGVDSTLKIQPAKLEDSAVYLCASSFPSGGVYTQYFGPGTRLTVL.

V usage is TRBV27 and J usage is TRBJ2-7, with 7 bases aligning to TRBD1. The CDR3 extends over 15 amino acids. CDR1 MNHEY and CDR2 SMNVEV come from the germline V gene (reference sequence). V shed 4 bases, J shed 0 bases, and the junction held 6 bases outside the gene matches. Here the CDR3 DNA reads TGTGCCAGCAGTTCTATGGGGACAGCCTCCTACGAGCAGTACTTC. Amino acids: CASSSMGTASYEQYF.